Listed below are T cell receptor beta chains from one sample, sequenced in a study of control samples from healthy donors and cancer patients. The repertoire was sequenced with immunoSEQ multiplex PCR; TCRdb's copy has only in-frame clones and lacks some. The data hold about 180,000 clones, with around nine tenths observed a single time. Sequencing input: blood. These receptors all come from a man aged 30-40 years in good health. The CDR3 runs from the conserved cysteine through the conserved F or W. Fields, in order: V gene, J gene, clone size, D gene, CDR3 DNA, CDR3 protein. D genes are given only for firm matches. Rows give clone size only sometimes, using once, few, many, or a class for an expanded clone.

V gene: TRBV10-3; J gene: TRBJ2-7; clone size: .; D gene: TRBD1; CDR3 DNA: TGTGCCACCAGCCCGGGACAGGGGTCCTACGAGCAGTACTTC; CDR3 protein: CATSPGQGSYEQYF
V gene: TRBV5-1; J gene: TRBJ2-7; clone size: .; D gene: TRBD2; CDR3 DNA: TGCGCCAGCAGCTGGAGGACTAGCGGGAGCTACGAGCAGTACTTC; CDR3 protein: CASSWRTSGSYEQYF
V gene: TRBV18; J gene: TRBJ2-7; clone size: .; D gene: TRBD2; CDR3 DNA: TGTGCCAGCTCACCACCGGTGGGCCAGGGAGGGGAGCAGTACTTC; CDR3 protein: CASSPPVGQGGEQYF
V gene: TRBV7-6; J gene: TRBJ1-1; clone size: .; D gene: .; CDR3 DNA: TGTGCCAGCAGCTTATACAGTCTATGGGACACTGAAGCTTTCTTT; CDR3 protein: CASSLYSLWDTEAFF
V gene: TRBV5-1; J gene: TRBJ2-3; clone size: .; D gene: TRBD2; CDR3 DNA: TGCGCCAGCAGCTTGGATCGGCGGGGGAGAGATACGCAGTATTTT; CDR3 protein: CASSLDRRGRDTQYF
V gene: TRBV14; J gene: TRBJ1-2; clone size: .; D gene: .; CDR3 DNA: TGTGCCAGCAGCCAAGGGTTTGGGGGAGGCTACACCTTC; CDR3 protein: CASSQGFGGGYTF
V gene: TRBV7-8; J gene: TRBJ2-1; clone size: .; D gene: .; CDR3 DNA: TGTGCCAGCAGCTTGCGACCGGACACCTTTGGCAATGAGCAGTTCTTC; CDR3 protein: CASSLRPDTFGNEQFF
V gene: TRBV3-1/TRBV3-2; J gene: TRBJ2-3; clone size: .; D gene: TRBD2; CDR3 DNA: TGTGCCAGCAGCCAAGATGCCCTAGCGGGGAGCCTAGATACGCAGTATTTT; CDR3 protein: CASSQDALAGSLDTQYF
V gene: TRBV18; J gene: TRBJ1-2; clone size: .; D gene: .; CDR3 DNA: TGTGCCAGCTCACCAACAACCGGGATCTATGGCTACACCTTC; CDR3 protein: CASSPTTGIYGYTF
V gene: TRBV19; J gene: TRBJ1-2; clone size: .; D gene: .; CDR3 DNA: TGTGCCAGTAGTTCCCCAGGAACAGAATCTGGCTACACCTTC; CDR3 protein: CASSSPGTESGYTF
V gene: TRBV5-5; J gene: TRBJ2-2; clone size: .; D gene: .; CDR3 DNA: TGTGCCAGCAGTCAGACAGCCAAGAACACCGGGGAGCTGTTTTTT; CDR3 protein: CASSQTAKNTGELFF
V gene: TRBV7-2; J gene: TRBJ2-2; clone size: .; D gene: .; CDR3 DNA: TGTGCCAGCAGCTTAGGGGCCCGGAACACCGGGGAGCTGTTTTTT; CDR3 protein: CASSLGARNTGELFF
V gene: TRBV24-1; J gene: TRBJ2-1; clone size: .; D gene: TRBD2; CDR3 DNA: TGTGCCACCAGTGATGACCCAAGCGGGACGGTTGAGCAGTTCTTC; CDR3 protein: CATSDDPSGTVEQFF
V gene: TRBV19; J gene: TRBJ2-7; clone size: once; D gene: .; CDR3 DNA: TGTGCCAGTAGTGCCAGGCTAGGGTACGAGCAGTACTTC; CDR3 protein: CASSARLGYEQYF
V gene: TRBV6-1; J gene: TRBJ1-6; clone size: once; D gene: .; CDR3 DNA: TGTGCCAGCAGTGAATTGGGTAAAGGCTCACCCCTCCACTTT; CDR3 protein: CASSELGKGSPLHF
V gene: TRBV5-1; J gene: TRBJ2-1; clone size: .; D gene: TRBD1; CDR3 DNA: TGCGCCAGCAGCTTGGACAGGGGGTGGGGGGAGCAGTTCTTC; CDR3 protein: CASSLDRGWGEQFF
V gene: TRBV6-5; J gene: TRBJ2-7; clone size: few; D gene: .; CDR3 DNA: TGTGCCAGCAGTTACTCGACAACCGGACACTCCTACGAGCAGTACTTC; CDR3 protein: CASSYSTTGHSYEQYF
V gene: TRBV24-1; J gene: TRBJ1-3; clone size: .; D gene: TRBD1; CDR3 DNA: TGTGCCACACAGACAGGGAACTCTGGAAACACCATATATTTT; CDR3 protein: CATQTGNSGNTIYF
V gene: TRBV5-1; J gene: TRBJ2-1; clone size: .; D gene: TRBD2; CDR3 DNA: TGCGCCAGCAGCTTGTCGCGGGAGCGGACTATGGGGGAGCAGTTCTTC; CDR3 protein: CASSLSRERTMGEQFF
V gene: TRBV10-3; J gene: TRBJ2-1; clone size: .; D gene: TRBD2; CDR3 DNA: TGTGCCATCAGTGAAGCGGGGGGCTACAATGAGCAGTTCTTC; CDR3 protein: CAISEAGGYNEQFF
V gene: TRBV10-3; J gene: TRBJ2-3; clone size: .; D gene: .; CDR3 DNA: TGTGCCATCAGTGTAGGAACTAGCACAGATACGCAGTATTTT; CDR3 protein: CAISVGTSTDTQYF
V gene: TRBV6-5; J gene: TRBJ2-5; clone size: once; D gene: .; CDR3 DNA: TGTGCCAGCAGTTATTGGGGAGCCAGAGGAGAGACCCAGTACTTC; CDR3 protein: CASSYWGARGETQYF
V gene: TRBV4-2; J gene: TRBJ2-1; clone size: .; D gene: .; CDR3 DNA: TGTGCCAGCAGCCAAGAATGGCAGTTGGGGGGTGAGCAGTTCTTC; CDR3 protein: CASSQEWQLGGEQFF
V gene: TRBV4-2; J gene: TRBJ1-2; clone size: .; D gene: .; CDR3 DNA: TGTGCCAGCAGCCAAGATCCCACAGGTTTAAGCCGCTATGGCTACACCTTC; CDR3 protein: CASSQDPTGLSRYGYTF
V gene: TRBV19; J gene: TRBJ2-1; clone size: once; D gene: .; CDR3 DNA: TGTGCCAGTAGTATGGTGGAGGGGGCCTACAATGAGCAGTTCTTC; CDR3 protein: CASSMVEGAYNEQFF
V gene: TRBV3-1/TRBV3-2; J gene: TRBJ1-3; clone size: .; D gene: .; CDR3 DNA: TGTGCCAGCAGCCAAGGAAGGGGACACTACTCTGGAAACACCATATATTTT; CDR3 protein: CASSQGRGHYSGNTIYF
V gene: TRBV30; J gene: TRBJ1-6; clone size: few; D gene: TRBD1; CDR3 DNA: TGTGCCTGGAGTGACTCCAGGGGGCGATTGTCACCCCTCCACTTT; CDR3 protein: CAWSDSRGRLSPLHF
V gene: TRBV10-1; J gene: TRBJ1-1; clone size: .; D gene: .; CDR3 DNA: TGCGCCAGCAGTGAGACCTTCCCCGGGTTTACCGTGAACACTGAAGCTTTCTTT; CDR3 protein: CASSETFPGFTVNTEAFF
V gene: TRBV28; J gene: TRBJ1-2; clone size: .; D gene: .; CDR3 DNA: TGTGCCAGCAGTTTTGGGGGGGACTATGGCTACACCTTC; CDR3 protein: CASSFGGDYGYTF
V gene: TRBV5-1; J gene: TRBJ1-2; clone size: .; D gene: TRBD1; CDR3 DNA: TGCGCCAGCAGCTACTGGACAGGGGGCACCTATGGCTACACCTTC; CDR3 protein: CASSYWTGGTYGYTF
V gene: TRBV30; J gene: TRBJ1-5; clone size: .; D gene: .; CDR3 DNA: TGTGCCTGGGGACCGCGGCAGCCCCAGCATTTT; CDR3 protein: CAWGPRQPQHF
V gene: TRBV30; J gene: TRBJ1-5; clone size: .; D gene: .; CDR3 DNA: TGTGCCTGGAGTACGGGGGTGGGCAATCAGCCCCAGCATTTT; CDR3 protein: CAWSTGVGNQPQHF
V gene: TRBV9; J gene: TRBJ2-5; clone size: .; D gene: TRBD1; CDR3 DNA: TGTGCCAGCAGCGCCGACAGGGGGTTGGAGACCCAGTACTTC; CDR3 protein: CASSADRGLETQYF
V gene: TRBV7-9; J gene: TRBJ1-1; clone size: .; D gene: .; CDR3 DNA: TGTGCCAGCAGCTCCCCACAGGGCTTGAACACTGAAGCTTTCTTT; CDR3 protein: CASSSPQGLNTEAFF
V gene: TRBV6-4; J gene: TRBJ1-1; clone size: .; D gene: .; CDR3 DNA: TGTGCCAGCAGTGTAACCGAGGAGATGAACACTGAAGCTTTCTTT; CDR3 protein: CASSVTEEMNTEAFF
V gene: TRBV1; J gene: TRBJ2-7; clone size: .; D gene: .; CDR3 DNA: TGCACCAGCAGCCCGGGACTAGCGGGGGGGACCTACGAGCAGTACTTC; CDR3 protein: CTSSPGLAGGTYEQYF
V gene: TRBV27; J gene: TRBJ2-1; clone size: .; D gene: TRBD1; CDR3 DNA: TGTGCCAGCAGTTTGACAGGGAATGAGCAGTTCTTC; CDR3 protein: CASSLTGNEQFF
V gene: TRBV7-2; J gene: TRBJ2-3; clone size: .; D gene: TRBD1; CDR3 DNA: TGTGCCAGCAGAAGACAGGGGGCGCAAGATACGCAGTATTTT; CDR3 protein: CASRRQGAQDTQYF
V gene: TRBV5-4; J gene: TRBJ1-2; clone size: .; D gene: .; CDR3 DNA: TGTGCCAGCAGCATGGTCAGGCCCCTCTATGGCTACACCTTC; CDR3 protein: CASSMVRPLYGYTF
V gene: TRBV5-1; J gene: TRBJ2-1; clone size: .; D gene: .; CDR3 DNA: TGCGCCAGCAGCCCCACCCGGGCGTACAATGAGCAGTTCTTC; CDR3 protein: CASSPTRAYNEQFF
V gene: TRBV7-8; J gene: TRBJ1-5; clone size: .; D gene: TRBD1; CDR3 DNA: TGTGCCAGCAGCGTAAAAACGTACAGGGGGGACCAGCCCCAGCATTTT; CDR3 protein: CASSVKTYRGDQPQHF
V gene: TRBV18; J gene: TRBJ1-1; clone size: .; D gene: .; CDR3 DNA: TGTGCCAGCTCACCCCGACAGGATATGAACACTGAAGCTTTCTTT; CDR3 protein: CASSPRQDMNTEAFF
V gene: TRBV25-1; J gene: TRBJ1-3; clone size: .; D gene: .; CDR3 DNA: TGTGCCAGCAGTGAACAGGGGAGGATGGGAAACACCATATATTTT; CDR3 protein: CASSEQGRMGNTIYF
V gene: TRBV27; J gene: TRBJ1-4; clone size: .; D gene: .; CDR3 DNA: TGTGCCAGCAGTTTAGAAGGTGGACGATGGGCAACTAATGAAAAACTGTTTTTT; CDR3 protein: CASSLEGGRWATNEKLFF
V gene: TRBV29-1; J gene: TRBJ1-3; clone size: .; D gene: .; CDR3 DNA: TGCAGCGTAGGAGTGACTGGAAACACCATATATTTT; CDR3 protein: CSVGVTGNTIYF
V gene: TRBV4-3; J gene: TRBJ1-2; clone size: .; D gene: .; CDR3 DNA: TGCGCCAGCAGCCAAGACCGGGACTCGAGAAACTATGGCTACACCTTC; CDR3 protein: CASSQDRDSRNYGYTF
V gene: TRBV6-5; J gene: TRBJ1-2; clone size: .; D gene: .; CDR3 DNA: TGTGCCAGCAGCCAGGGAGGGCAAAACGGCTACACCTTC; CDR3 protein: CASSQGGQNGYTF
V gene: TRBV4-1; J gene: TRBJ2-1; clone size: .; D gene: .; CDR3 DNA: TGCGCCAGCAAAACATCGGGGCTGACTGGAAATGAGCAGTTCTTC; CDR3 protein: CASKTSGLTGNEQFF
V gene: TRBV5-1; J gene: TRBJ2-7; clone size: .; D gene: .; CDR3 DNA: TGCGCCAGCAGCTTGGCCTACGAGCAGTACTTC; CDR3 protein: CASSLAYEQYF
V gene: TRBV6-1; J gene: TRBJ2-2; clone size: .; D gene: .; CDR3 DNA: TGTGCCAGCAGTGAAAGCCAGTACTCGAACACCGGGGAGCTGTTTTTT; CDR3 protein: CASSESQYSNTGELFF
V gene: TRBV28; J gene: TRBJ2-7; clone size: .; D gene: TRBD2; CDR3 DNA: TGTGCCAGCAGTTTTGGGGCTAGCGGCTCCTACGAGCAGTACTTC; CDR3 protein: CASSFGASGSYEQYF
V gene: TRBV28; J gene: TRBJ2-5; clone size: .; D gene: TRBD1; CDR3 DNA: TGTGCCAGCAGTTCCCGGGACAGGGTCCAAGAGACCCAGTACTTC; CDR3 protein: CASSSRDRVQETQYF
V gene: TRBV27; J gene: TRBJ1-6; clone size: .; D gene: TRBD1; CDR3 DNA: TGTGCCAGCAGTCTAGGACAGGGGAGGTATTCACCCCTCCACTTT; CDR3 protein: CASSLGQGRYSPLHF
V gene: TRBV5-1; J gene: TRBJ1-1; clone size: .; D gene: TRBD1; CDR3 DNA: TGCGCCAGCAGCAGACGACAGGGGGGTACTGAAGCTTTCTTT; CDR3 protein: CASSRRQGGTEAFF
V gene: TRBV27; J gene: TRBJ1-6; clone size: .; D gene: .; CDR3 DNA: TGTGCCACCCACAGTGAAGGTAGTTCACCCCTCCACTTT; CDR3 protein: CATHSEGSSPLHF
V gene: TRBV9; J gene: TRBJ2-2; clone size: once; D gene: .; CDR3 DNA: TGTGCCAGCCGACCAGGGGTCGACACCGGGGAGCTGTTTTTT; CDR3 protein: CASRPGVDTGELFF
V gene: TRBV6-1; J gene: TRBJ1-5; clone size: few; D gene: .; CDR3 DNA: TGTGCCAGCAGTGAAGTATCTCTCGGTCAGCCCCAGCATTTT; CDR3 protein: CASSEVSLGQPQHF